This is a list of T cell receptor beta chains from one sample in a study of blood T cell repertoires in COVID-19. Clones were read by immunoSEQ multiplex PCR, and TCRdb kept only the in-frame ones, dropping some. This repertoire shows roughly 28,000 clones, about nine tenths found once; its top ten account for 6% to 8.5%. The sequenced material came from peripheral blood. The receptors here all came from a woman in her forties or fifties with active COVID-19. Each CDR3 is given with its conserved first and last residue. A D gene is named only where the DNA matches it firmly. The size entry is marked missing in some rows and otherwise reads once, few, many or a size class.

j_call d_call v_call clone_size cdr3_nt cdr3_aa
TRBJ2-2 . TRBV16 . TGTGCCAGCAGCCAGACAAGGCCGAACACCGGGGAGCTGTTTTTT CASSQTRPNTGELFF
TRBJ1-3 . TRBV7-9 . TGTGCCAGCAGCTTCATTAGAGGAAACACCATATATTTT CASSFIRGNTIYF
TRBJ2-7 . TRBV5-1 . TGCGCCAGCAGCTTGGTCTCGGTATCCTACGAGCAGTACTTC CASSLVSVSYEQYF
TRBJ2-5 . TRBV28 . TGTGCCAGCAGTTTAGTCGCCCAGGAAGAGACCCAGTACTTC CASSLVAQEETQYF
TRBJ2-7 . TRBV2 few TGTGCCAGCAGTGCAACCTACGAGCAGTACTTC CASSATYEQYF
TRBJ1-2 TRBD1 TRBV6-1 . TGTGCCAGCAGTGATCCTTTGACAGGGGGTAACTATGGCTACACCTTC CASSDPLTGGNYGYTF
TRBJ1-1 . TRBV19 . TGTGCCAGTAGTATAGGCATCGGGGGCACTGAAGCTTTCTTT CASSIGIGGTEAFF
TRBJ2-7 TRBD1 TRBV2 . TGTGCCAGCGCCGGGACAGGGGATTCCTACGAGCAGTACTTC CASAGTGDSYEQYF
TRBJ2-3 TRBD1 TRBV7-9 . TGTGCCAGCAGCTTAGGACAGGGTCCCACAGATACGCAGTATTTT CASSLGQGPTDTQYF
TRBJ1-6 . TRBV10-3 medium-sized TGTGCCATCAGTGAGGAGGGTTCACCCCTCCACTTT CAISEEGSPLHF
TRBJ2-3 . TRBV7-3 few TGTGCCAGCAGTTTTAGCGGAGCAGATACGCAGTATTTT CASSFSGADTQYF
TRBJ2-7 . TRBV19 . TGTGCCAGTAGCCTGGGACTGGGGTTATCCTACGAGCAGTACTTC CASSLGLGLSYEQYF
TRBJ1-3 . TRBV10-3 . TGTGCCACGAAGGACAGTGGCTCTGGAAACACCATATATTTT CATKDSGSGNTIYF
TRBJ2-7 TRBD1 TRBV4-1 few TGCGCCAGCAGCCACTTTCCGGGACAGGGCCCCTACGAGCAGTACTTC CASSHFPGQGPYEQYF
TRBJ2-7 . TRBV10-2 few TGCGCCAGTAGTAGCGGATCCTACGAGCAGTACTTC CASSSGSYEQYF
TRBJ2-1 TRBD2 TRBV5-1 . TGCGCCACCTCAATAGCGGGAGTAATCAATGAGCAGTTCTTC CATSIAGVINEQFF
TRBJ1-2 . TRBV6-2/TRBV6-3 . TGTGCCAGCAGTTTTTCTAGAGGTTATGGCTACACCTTC CASSFSRGYGYTF
TRBJ2-3 . TRBV7-3 . TGTGCCAGCAGCTTACCCCGAGGGGGTTCTAGCACAGATACGCAGTATTTT CASSLPRGGSSTDTQYF
TRBJ1-5 . TRBV2 . TGTGCCAGCAGTTATACAGACAGGTCGGGTCAGCCCCAGCATTTT CASSYTDRSGQPQHF
TRBJ2-7 TRBD1 TRBV7-9 . TGTGCCAGCAGCCGTACAGGGGGAACCTACGAGCAGTACTTC CASSRTGGTYEQYF
TRBJ1-3 . TRBV7-9 . TGTGCCAGCAGTCTAGAATGGGAGAGGAGAAGCTCTGGAAACACCATATATTTT CASSLEWERRSSGNTIYF
TRBJ2-7 TRBD1 TRBV5-8 . TGTGCCAGCAGCTGGACAGGGCTTCCCTACGAGCAGTACTTC CASSWTGLPYEQYF
TRBJ1-2 . TRBV30 . TGTGCCTGGAGGTACTACCCCCATGGCTACACCTTC CAWRYYPHGYTF
TRBJ2-2 . TRBV5-1 . TGCGCCAGCAGCTTGCTAGGGAACACCGGGGAGCTGTTTTTT CASSLLGNTGELFF
TRBJ2-7 . TRBV7-9 . TGTGCCAGCAGCCGAGCAGGGGACGAGCAGTACTTC CASSRAGDEQYF
TRBJ1-2 TRBD1 TRBV18 . TGTGCCAGCTCACCAAGACAGGGGGCGGAAGGCTACACCTTC CASSPRQGAEGYTF
TRBJ2-1 . TRBV18 . TGTGCCAGCTCACCGGAGAACTACAATGAGCAGTTCTTC CASSPENYNEQFF
TRBJ1-2 TRBD1 TRBV5-5 . TGTGCCAGCAGCGCCGGGACAGGGGACTATGGCTACACCTTC CASSAGTGDYGYTF
TRBJ1-1 . TRBV2 . TGTGCCAGCAGTGAACCAGGTCTTAACACTGAAGCTTTCTTT CASSEPGLNTEAFF
TRBJ2-1 . TRBV9 . TGTGCCAGCAGCGCCTCTCGTAGCGACCGCTACAATGAGCAGTTCTTC CASSASRSDRYNEQFF
TRBJ2-3 . TRBV25-1 . TGTGCCAGCGCGGACTCTGTTTTGACGCAGTATTTT CASADSVLTQYF
TRBJ2-3 . TRBV5-1 . TGCGCCAGCATGGTCGGGAAGTTCACAGATACGCAGTATTTT CASMVGKFTDTQYF
TRBJ1-2 . TRBV3-1/TRBV3-2 . TGTGCCAGCAGCCCGCAGAATAACTATGGCTACACCTTC CASSPQNNYGYTF